This T cell receptor (beta chain) was identified in a study of blood T cell repertoires in COVID-19. Study-wide context: T cells, B-cell-depleted T cells, or PBMCs supplied cDNA or gDNA.

CDR1 is LGHNA and CDR2 is YNFKEQ in the germline V gene. This CDR3 is 16 amino acids long. V shed 0 bases and J 3 bases; nucleotides not matched to a gene: 4. The assay was immunoSEQ multiplex PCR, and TCRdb's table has in-frame clones only and misses some. The sample includes about 18,000 clones, roughly 84% of them seen just once. This receptor was taken from a man aged 40-55 years with active COVID-19. This chain links TRBV4-2 with TRBJ2-1; 8 bases map to TRBD2. The source material was peripheral blood. The CDR3 bases are TGTGCCAGCAGCCAAGATGGGACTAGTTTCTACAATGAGCAGTTCTTC. It encodes CASSQDGTSFYNEQFF.